This T cell receptor beta chain was found in a study of CXCR3-negative and CXCR3-positive naive CD8 T cells (dated by TCRdb to between 2019 and 2020). The study in broad terms: In total, about 135 million TRB reads were obtained, or roughly 1.5 +/- 0.3 million reads per library. Diversity and physicochemical repertoire analyses were performed on around ten donors pooled from two independent experiments. The TRBV-TRBJ cluster analysis covered naive subsets from a handful of donors and memory cells from 3 donors. General findings and caveats noted by the study authors: TRBV-TRBJ usage was similar between naive CXCR3-negative and CXCR3-positive cells from the same donor, while memory cells showed distinct patterns. Because surface CD5, which is linked to self-reactivity in mice, was comparable between the naive subsets, TCR interaction strength was also inferred from the physicochemical properties of TRB CDR3s. CXCR3 expression partially decreased after cryopreservation, so most assays used freshly isolated PBMCs. Repertoire diversity was comparably high in both naive subsets but much lower in memory CD8+ T cells. TRB CDR3s from CXCR3-positive naive cells showed higher hydrophobicity (lower Kidera factor 4), lower energy, and higher strength and volume indices than CXCR3-negative naive cells.

A note on this clonotype: It lacks a known antigen.

These reads were obtained on a NextSeq 550. The Human TCR Profiling Kit (MiLaboratory) was used to make UMI-labeled 5' RACE TRB cDNA libraries. The full amount of extracted RNA was used for cDNA synthesis, and the full amount of resulting cDNA was used for PCR amplification. Libraries were prepared in parallel with an identical number of PCR cycles. The study's own analysis went as follows. With a minimum of two reads required per UMI, MIGEC and MiXCR pulled out about 50,000 +/- 10,000 unique UMI-labeled TRB cDNA molecules from each library. Each library averaged about 40,000 +/- 10,000 functional in-frame TRB CDR3 nucleotide clonotypes without stop codons. Diversity metrics, including normalized Shannon-Wiener and Chao1, were computed in VDJtools after downsampling to 5000 UMI-labeled TRB molecules per sample. For the central five CDR3 residues, VDJtools calculated physicochemical properties weighted by clonotype size, namely interaction energy, strength, volume and Kidera factor 4. Once TCRdb had reprocessed the reads, it stored one entry per CDR3 protein sequence and supplied no DNA. TCRdb, rather than the study authors, made the V and J calls. This sample's records show approximately 130,000 distinct CDR3 sequences. The top ten clones comprise 0.4% to 0.5% of the sample.

Looking up the germline V gene (reference sequence) yields CDR1 LNHNV and CDR2 YYDKDF. The CDR3 runs 16 residues from the cysteine to the phenylalanine. DNA is not on record. Each CD8+ T cell subset was flow-sorted in triplicate, with 300,000 cells per subset placed directly into RLT lysis buffer. Naive CD8+ T cells were defined stringently as CD45RO-CCR7+CD27+CD95- to exclude memory contaminants. Peripheral blood mononuclear cells were isolated from buffy coats using standard density gradient centrifugation. Naive CXCR3-negative and CXCR3-positive CD8+ T cells were flow-sorted on a FACSAria III. Total RNA was extracted from sorted cells using an RNeasy Mini Kit.

The TCR originated in a human donor in good health. Some clones in this sample may be carry-over from other donors' samples. Sequenced input: naive CXCR3+ CD8+ T cells from blood. The meaning of the sample's cell subset or site label: CD45RO-CCR7+CD27+CD95- naive CD8+ T cells expressing CXCR3 (TNR3+). The chain links TRBV15 with TRBJ2-5. For the CDR3, the sequence is CATSRGLAWSQETQYF.